This is a list of T cell receptor beta chains from one sample in a study of beta chain features in type 1 diabetes. Only in-frame clones appear in the TCRdb table, and some are missing; sequencing was by immunoSEQ multiplex PCR. The profile shows 150,000 to 200,000 clones, 7.5% to 9.5% of them singletons. Specimen: central memory CD4+ T cells from blood. The receptors were sampled from a young woman in good health. Both conserved end residues are part of each CDR3. The order of the fields is CDR3 protein, J gene, D gene, V gene. D genes are given only for firm matches.

CDR3aa: CASSQDSSGNTIYF
j_gene: TRBJ1-3
d_gene: .
v_gene: TRBV14

CDR3aa: CAWSGQVHYEQYF
j_gene: TRBJ2-7
d_gene: TRBD1
v_gene: TRBV30

CDR3aa: CASSMNSKGSYEQYF
j_gene: TRBJ2-7
d_gene: .
v_gene: TRBV5-4

CDR3aa: CASSQRQGAVGEAFF
j_gene: TRBJ1-1
d_gene: TRBD1
v_gene: TRBV7-9

CDR3aa: CATRLTGGQSYEQYF
j_gene: TRBJ2-7
d_gene: TRBD1
v_gene: TRBV6-1

CDR3aa: CASSKRTGPEQFF
j_gene: TRBJ2-1
d_gene: TRBD1
v_gene: TRBV9

CDR3aa: CASSLKGDQPQHF
j_gene: TRBJ1-5
d_gene: .
v_gene: TRBV7-9

CDR3aa: CASSPNTGMGTQYF
j_gene: TRBJ2-5
d_gene: .
v_gene: TRBV18

CDR3aa: CASSIPPLAGFTGELFF
j_gene: TRBJ2-2
d_gene: TRBD2
v_gene: TRBV19

CDR3aa: CASSPQQGDYEQYF
j_gene: TRBJ2-7
d_gene: .
v_gene: TRBV7-2

CDR3aa: CASSYNRQGYEQYF
j_gene: TRBJ2-7
d_gene: TRBD1
v_gene: TRBV6-5

CDR3aa: CASSLGASGANEQFF
j_gene: TRBJ2-1
d_gene: TRBD2
v_gene: TRBV5-1

CDR3aa: CASSLGGTRDTQYF
j_gene: TRBJ2-3
d_gene: TRBD2
v_gene: TRBV11-3

CDR3aa: CASRSGGASNEQFF
j_gene: TRBJ2-1
d_gene: TRBD2
v_gene: TRBV5-4

CDR3aa: CASSNPTSGRGENIQYF
j_gene: TRBJ2-4
d_gene: TRBD2
v_gene: TRBV19

CDR3aa: CASSPAEKRDTEAFF
j_gene: TRBJ1-1
d_gene: .
v_gene: TRBV5-1

CDR3aa: CASSIDGRGDTQYF
j_gene: TRBJ2-3
d_gene: TRBD2
v_gene: TRBV19

CDR3aa: CASSPGRDSSYEQYF
j_gene: TRBJ2-7
d_gene: TRBD1
v_gene: TRBV6-6

CDR3aa: CASSPPSFTEAFF
j_gene: TRBJ1-1
d_gene: .
v_gene: TRBV18

CDR3aa: CASSLLTSGRVETQYF
j_gene: TRBJ2-5
d_gene: TRBD2
v_gene: TRBV28

CDR3aa: CASTPGGPGASYEQYF
j_gene: TRBJ2-7
d_gene: .
v_gene: TRBV7-6

CDR3aa: CASSLASGSGRASTGELFF
j_gene: TRBJ2-2
d_gene: TRBD2
v_gene: TRBV7-2

CDR3aa: CASSLGQENTEAFF
j_gene: TRBJ1-1
d_gene: TRBD1
v_gene: TRBV5-1

CDR3aa: CASSLGAGAAYEQYF
j_gene: TRBJ2-7
d_gene: .
v_gene: TRBV7-2

CDR3aa: CASSLASRDEQYF
j_gene: TRBJ2-7
d_gene: .
v_gene: TRBV7-3

CDR3aa: CASSHSGNSYEQYF
j_gene: TRBJ2-7
d_gene: TRBD2
v_gene: TRBV11-2

CDR3aa: CASSLGQTPRSGYTF
j_gene: TRBJ1-2
d_gene: .
v_gene: TRBV5-1

CDR3aa: CASSVGTGDRQPQHF
j_gene: TRBJ1-5
d_gene: TRBD1
v_gene: TRBV9

CDR3aa: CASSRDRVGEQFF
j_gene: TRBJ2-1
d_gene: TRBD1
v_gene: TRBV19

CDR3aa: CASSPPPHGGHGYTF
j_gene: TRBJ1-2
d_gene: .
v_gene: TRBV7-2

CDR3aa: CASSQADSSNYGYTF
j_gene: TRBJ1-2
d_gene: .
v_gene: TRBV4-2

CDR3aa: CARSFSPRGAGNQPQHF
j_gene: TRBJ1-5
d_gene: .
v_gene: TRBV5-3